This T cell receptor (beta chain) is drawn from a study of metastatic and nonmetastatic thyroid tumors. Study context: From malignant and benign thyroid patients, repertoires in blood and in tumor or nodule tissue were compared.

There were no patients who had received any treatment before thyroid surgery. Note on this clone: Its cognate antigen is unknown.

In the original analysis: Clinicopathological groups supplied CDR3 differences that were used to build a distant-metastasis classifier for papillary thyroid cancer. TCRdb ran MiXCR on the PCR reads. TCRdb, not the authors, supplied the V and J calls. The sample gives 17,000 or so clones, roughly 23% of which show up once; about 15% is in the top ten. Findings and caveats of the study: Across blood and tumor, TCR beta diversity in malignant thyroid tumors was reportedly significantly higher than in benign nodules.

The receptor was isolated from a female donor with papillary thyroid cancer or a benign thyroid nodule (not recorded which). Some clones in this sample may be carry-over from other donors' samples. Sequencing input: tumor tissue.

In DNA, the CDR3 is TGTGCCAGCAGCTTAGACCCGGGGGGACTAGGTGAGCAGTTCTTC. Translating it yields CASSLDPGGLGEQFF. The chain recombines TRBV11-2 with TRBJ2-1; TRBD2 matches at 8 bases. Germline CDR1 and CDR2: SGHAT and FQNNGV. The CDR3 has 15 residues. After removal of 0 bases from V and 9 bases from J, the junction contained 7 bases not matched to a gene.